This entry is about one TCR beta chain. The data stem from a study of blood T cell repertoires in COVID-19. Profiling relied on immunoSEQ multiplex PCR, and the TCRdb table lists in-frame clones only, not all of them. The profile shows about 160,000 clones, about four fifths of them singletons. The TCR sequence derives from a woman aged 55 to 70 who had recovered from COVID-19. What was sequenced was PBMCs or T cells enriched from blood (not recorded which).

The CDR3 nucleotides read TGTGCCTGGAGTCGCCCCCTTGGGCAGATTGCAACTAATGAAAAACTGTTTTTT. It encodes CAWSRPLGQIATNEKLFF. The chain uses TRBV30 and TRBJ1-4; D gene ambiguous. Germline V gene data show CDR1 as GTSNPN and CDR2 as SVGIG (reference sequence). The CDR3 loop spans 18 amino acids. Trimming removed 2 bases at V and 0 bases at J, with 19 bases between.